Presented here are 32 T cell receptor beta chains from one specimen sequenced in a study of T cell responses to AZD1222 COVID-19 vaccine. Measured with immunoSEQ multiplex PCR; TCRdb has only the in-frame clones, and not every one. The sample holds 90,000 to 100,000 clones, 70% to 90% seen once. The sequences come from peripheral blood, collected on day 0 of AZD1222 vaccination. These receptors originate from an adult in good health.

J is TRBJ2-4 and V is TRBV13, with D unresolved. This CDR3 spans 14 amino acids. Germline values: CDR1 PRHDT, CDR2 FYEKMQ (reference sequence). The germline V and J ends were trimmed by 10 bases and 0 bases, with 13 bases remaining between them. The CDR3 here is CATTERLAKNIQYF. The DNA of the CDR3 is TGTGCCACCACCGAGAGGTTAGCCAAAAACATTCAGTACTTC.

CDR3 loop: CASNTGTGLYEQYF. DNA of the CDR3: TGTGCCAGCAACACCGGGACAGGGCTGTACGAGCAGTACTTC. The chain recombines TRBV7-8 with TRBJ2-7; 9 nucleotides line up with TRBD1. V shed 7 bases and J 4 bases; nucleotides not matched to a gene: 8. The CDR3 is 14 residues long. The germline gives CDR1 SGHVS, CDR2 FQNEAQ.

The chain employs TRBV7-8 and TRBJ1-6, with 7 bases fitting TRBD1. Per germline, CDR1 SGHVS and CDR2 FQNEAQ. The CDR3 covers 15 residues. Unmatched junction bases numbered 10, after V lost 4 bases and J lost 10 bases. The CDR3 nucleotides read TGTGCCAGCAGCTCCTTCCCGACAGGGACCTCACCCCTCCACTTT. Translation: CASSSFPTGTSPLHF.

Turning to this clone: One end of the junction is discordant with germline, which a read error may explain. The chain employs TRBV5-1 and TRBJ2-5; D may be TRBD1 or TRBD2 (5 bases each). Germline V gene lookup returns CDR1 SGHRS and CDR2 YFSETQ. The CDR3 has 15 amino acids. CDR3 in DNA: TGTGCCAGCAGCTTGTTTTTCGGGACCTCGGAGACCCAGTACTTC. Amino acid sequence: CASSLFFGTSETQYF. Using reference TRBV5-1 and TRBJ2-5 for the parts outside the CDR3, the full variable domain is KAGVTQTPRYLIKTRGQQVTLSCSPISGHRSVSWYQQTPGQGLQFLFEYFSETQRNKGNFPGRFSGRQFSNSRSEMNVSTLELGDSALYLCASSLFFGTSETQYFGPGTRLLVL.

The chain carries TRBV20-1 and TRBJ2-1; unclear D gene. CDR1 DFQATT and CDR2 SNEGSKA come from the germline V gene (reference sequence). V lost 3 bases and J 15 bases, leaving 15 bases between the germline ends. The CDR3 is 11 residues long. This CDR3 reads CSASSKDKWFF. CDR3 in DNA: TGCAGTGCTAGTTCAAAGGATAAGTGGTTCTTC.

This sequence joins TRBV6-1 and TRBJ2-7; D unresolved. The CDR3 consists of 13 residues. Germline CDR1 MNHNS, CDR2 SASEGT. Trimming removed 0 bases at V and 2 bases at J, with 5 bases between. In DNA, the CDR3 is TGTGCCAGCAGTGAAGCACCTACCTACGAGCAGTACGTC. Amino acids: CASSEAPTYEQYV.

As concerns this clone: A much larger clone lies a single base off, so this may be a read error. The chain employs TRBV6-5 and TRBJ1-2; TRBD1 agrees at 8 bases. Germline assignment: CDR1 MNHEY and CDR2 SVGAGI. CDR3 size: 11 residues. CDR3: CASRTGDGHTF. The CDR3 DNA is TGTGCCAGCAGGACAGGGGATGGCCACACCTTC.

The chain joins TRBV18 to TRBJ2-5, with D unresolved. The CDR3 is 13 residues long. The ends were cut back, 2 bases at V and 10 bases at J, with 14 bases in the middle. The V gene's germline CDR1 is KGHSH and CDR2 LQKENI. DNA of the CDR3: TGTGCCAGCTCACCAGGACCCCAGAGAGGCCAGTACTTC. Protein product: CASSPGPQRGQYF. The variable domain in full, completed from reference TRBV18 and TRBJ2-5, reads NAGVMQNPRHLVRRRGQEARLRCSPMKGHSHVYWYRQLPEEGLKFMVYLQKENIIDESGMPKERFSAEFPKEGPSILRIQQVVRGDSAAYFCASSPGPQRGQYFGPGTRLLVL.

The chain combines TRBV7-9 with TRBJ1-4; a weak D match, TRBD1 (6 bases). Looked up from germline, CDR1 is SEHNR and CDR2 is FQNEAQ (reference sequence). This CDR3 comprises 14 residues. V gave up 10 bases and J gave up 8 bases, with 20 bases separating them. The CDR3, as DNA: TGTGCCACCGGACCATACAGGGTTGAAGAAAAACTGTTTTTT. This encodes CATGPYRVEEKLFF.

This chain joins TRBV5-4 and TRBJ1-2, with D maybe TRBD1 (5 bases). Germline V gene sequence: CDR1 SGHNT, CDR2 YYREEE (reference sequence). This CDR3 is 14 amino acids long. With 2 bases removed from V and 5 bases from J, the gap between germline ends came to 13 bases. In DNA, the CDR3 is TGTGCCAGCAGCTTTCTACAGGTCCCGTATGGCTACACCTTC. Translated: CASSFLQVPYGYTF.

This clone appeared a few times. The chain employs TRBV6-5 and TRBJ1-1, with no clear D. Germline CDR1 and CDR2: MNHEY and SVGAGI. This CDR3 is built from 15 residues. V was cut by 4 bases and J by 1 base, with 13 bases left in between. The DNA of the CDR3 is TGTGCCAGCAGTTCCTCGGACGGCAGGAACACTGAAGCTTTCTTT. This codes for CASSSSDGRNTEAFF.

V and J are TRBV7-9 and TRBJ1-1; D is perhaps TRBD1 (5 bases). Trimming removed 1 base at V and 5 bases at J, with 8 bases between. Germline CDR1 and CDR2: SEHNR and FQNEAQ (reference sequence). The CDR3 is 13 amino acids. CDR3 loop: CASSLGTGTEAFF. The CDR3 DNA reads TGTGCCAGCAGCTTAGGAACAGGAACTGAAGCTTTCTTT.

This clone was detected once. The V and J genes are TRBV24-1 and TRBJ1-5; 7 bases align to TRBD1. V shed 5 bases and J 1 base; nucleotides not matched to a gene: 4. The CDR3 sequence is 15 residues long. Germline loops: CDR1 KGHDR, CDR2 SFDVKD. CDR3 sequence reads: CATSATGPSNQPQHF. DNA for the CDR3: TGTGCCACCAGTGCGACAGGGCCCAGCAATCAGCCCCAGCATTTT.

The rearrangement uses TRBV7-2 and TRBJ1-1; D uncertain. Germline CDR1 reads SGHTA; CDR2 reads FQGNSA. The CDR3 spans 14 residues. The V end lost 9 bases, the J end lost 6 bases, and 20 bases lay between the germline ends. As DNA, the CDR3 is TGTGCCAGTCTGATAGCCCCGGGGAGCGCTGAAGCTTTCTTT. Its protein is CASLIAPGSAEAFF. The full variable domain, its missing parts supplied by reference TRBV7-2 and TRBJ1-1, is GAGVSQSPSNKVTEKGKDVELRCDPISGHTALYWYRQSLGQGLEFLIYFQGNSAPDKSGLPSDRFSAERTGGSVSTLTIQRTQQEDSAVYLCASLIAPGSAEAFFGQGTRLTVV.

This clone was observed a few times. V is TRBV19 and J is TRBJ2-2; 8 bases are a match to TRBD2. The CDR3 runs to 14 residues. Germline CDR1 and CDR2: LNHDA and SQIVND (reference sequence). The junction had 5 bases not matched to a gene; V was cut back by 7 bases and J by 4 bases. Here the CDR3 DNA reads TGTGCCAGTACCACGGGGGGGCCCACCGGGGAGCTGTTTTTT. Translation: CASTTGGPTGELFF.

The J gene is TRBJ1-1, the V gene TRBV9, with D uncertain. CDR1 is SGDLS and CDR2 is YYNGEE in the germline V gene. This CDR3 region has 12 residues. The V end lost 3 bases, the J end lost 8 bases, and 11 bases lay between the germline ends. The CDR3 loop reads CASSAGLHEAFF. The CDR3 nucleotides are TGTGCCAGCAGCGCTGGATTACACGAAGCTTTCTTT.

The CDR3: CASSSSARQGDEQYF. The CDR3 bases are TGTGCCAGCAGCTCCTCTGCTCGACAGGGTGACGAGCAGTACTTC. The chain links TRBV7-6 to TRBJ2-7, with TRBD1 matching over 7 bases. The CDR3 consists of 15 residues. CDR1 and CDR2 (germline): SGHVS, FNYEAQ. V trimming: 4 bases; J trimming: 5 bases; junction bases outside the gene matches: 11.

CDR3 in amino acids: CASRYTGANVLTF. In nucleotides, the CDR3 is TGTGCCAGCAGGTACACCGGGGCCAACGTCCTGACTTTC. This chain joins TRBV6-5 and TRBJ2-6; D is undetermined. Deletions cut 6 bases from V and 4 bases from J, with 7 bases between. CDR3 length: 13 amino acids. Germline assignment: CDR1 MNHEY and CDR2 SVGAGI.

CDR3 in amino acids: CASSERGSMETQYF. The DNA of the CDR3 is TGTGCCAGCAGTGAACGAGGATCTATGGAGACCCAGTACTTC. The V gene is TRBV2, the J gene TRBJ2-5; D is uncertain. Trimming took off 2 bases at V and 5 bases at J, with 12 bases between the two ends. CDR1 and CDR2 (germline): SNHLY, FYNNEI. This CDR3 is 14 amino acids long.

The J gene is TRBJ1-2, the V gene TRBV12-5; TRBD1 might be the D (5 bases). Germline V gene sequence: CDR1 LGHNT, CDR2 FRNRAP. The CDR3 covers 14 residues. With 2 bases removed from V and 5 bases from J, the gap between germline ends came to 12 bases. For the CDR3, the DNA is TGTGCTAGTGGTTTGCCCCGGACAACGTATGGCTACACCTTC. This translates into CASGLPRTTYGYTF.

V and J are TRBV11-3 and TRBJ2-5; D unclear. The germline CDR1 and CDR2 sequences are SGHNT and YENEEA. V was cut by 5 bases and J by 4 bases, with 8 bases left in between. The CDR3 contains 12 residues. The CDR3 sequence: CASSDSGETQYF. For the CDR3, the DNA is TGTGCCAGCAGCGATAGTGGAGAGACCCAGTACTTC.

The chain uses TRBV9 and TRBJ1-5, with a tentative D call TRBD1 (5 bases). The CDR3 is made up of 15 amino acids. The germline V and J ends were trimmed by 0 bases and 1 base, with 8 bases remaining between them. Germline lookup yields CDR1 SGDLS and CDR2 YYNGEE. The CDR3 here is CASSVDGGSNQPQHF. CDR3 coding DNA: TGTGCCAGCAGCGTAGACGGGGGGAGCAATCAGCCCCAGCATTTT.

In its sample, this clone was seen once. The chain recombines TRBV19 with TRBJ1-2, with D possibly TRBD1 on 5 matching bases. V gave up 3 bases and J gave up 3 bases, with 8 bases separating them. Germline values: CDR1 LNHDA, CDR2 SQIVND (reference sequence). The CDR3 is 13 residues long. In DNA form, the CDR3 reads TGTGCCAGTAGTATCAGGGTGGACTATGGCTACACCTTC. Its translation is CASSIRVDYGYTF.

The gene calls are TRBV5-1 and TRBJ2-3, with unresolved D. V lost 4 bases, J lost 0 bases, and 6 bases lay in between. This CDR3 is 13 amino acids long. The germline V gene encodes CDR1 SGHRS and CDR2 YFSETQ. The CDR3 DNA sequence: TGCGCCAGCAGCCCTACTAGCACAGATACGCAGTATTTT. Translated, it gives CASSPTSTDTQYF. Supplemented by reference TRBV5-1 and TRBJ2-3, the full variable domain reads KAGVTQTPRYLIKTRGQQVTLSCSPISGHRSVSWYQQTPGQGLQFLFEYFSETQRNKGNFPGRFSGRQFSNSRSEMNVSTLELGDSALYLCASSPTSTDTQYFGPGTRLTVL.

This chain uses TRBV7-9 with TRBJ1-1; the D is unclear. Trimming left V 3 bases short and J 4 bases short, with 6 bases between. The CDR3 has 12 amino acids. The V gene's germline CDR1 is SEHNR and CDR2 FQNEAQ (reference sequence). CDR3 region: CASSLFSTEAFF. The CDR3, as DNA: TGTGCCAGCAGCTTGTTTTCCACTGAAGCTTTCTTT.

The CDR3 coding sequence is TGTGCCAGCCAGACAGGGGGTGACAATGAGCAGTTCTTC. Its protein product is CASQTGGDNEQFF. This rearrangement joins TRBV6-5 to TRBJ2-1; 9 bases are a match to TRBD1. The CDR3 has 13 residues. Germline V gene data show CDR1 as MNHEY and CDR2 as SVGAGI. Trimming cost V 8 bases and J 5 bases; bases outside gene matches: 4.

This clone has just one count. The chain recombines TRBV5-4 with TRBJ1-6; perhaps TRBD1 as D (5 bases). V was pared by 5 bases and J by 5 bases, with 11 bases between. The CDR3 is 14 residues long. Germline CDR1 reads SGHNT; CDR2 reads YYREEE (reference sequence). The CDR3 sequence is CASRWGGDNSPLHF. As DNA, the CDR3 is TGTGCCAGCAGATGGGGCGGGGATAATTCACCCCTCCACTTT.

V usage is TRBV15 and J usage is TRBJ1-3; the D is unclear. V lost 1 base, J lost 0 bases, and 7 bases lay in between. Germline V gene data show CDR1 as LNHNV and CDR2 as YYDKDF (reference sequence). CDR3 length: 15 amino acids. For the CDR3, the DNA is TGTGCCACCAGCAGAGGGCGGTACTCTGGAAACACCATATATTTT. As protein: CATSRGRYSGNTIYF.

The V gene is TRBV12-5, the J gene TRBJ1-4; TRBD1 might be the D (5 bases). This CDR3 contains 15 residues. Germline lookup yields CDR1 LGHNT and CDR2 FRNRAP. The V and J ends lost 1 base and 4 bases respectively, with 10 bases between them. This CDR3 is CASGLGDGGNEKLFF. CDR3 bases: TGTGCTAGTGGTTTGGGGGACGGTGGTAATGAAAAACTGTTTTTT.

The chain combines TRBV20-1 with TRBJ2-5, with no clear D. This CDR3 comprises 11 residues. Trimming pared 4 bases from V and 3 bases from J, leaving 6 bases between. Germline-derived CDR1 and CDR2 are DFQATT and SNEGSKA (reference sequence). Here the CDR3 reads CSATPEETQYF. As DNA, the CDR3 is TGCAGTGCTACACCAGAAGAGACCCAGTACTTC.

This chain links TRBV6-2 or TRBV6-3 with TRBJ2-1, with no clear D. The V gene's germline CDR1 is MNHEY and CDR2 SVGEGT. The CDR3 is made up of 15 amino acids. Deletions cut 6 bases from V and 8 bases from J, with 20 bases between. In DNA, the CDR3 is TGTGCCAGCAGCCACGGGCTAGTTGATATCGATGAGCAGTTCTTC. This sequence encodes CASSHGLVDIDEQFF.

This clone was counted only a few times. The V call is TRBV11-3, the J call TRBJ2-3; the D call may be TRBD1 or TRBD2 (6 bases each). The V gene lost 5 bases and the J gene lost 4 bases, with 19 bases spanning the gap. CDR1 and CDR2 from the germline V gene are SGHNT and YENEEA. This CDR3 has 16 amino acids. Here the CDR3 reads CASSPPRVGGADTQYF. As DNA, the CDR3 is TGTGCCAGCAGCCCACCTCGGGTGGGGGGCGCAGATACGCAGTATTTT. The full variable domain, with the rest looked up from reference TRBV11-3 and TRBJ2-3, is EAGVVQSPRYKIIEKKQPVAFWCNPISGHNTLYWYLQNLGQGPELLIRYENEEAVDDSQLPKDRFSAERLKGVDSTLKIQPAELGDSAVYLCASSPPRVGGADTQYFGPGTRLTVL.